The sample holds a few counts of the clone carrying this TCR beta chain. Its antigen is as yet unknown. These data belong to a study of response to subunit inactivated influenza vaccine. Study-level results: The authors proposed limited new T cell recruitment per seasonal influenza vaccination.

The V gene's germline CDR1 is SGHTA and CDR2 FQGNSA. V gave up 0 bases and J gave up 4 bases; unmatched junction bases: 7. This CDR3 has 17 amino acids. TCRdb redid the calling of the RT-PCR reads with MiXCR, one entry per CDR3 protein. The table lists a few hundred thousand distinct CDR3 sequences, 9.5% to 12% of them singletons. Source: PBMCs from blood, taken 35 to 45 days after vaccination. V gene TRBV7-2 combines with J gene TRBJ2-1, with 9 bases aligning to TRBD2. The source is a man aged 50-60 years who received an inactivated influenza vaccine. CDR3 protein: CASSLALGSGSYNEQFF. CDR3 in DNA: TGTGCCAGCAGCTTAGCGTTGGGTAGCGGGAGTTACAATGAGCAGTTCTTC.